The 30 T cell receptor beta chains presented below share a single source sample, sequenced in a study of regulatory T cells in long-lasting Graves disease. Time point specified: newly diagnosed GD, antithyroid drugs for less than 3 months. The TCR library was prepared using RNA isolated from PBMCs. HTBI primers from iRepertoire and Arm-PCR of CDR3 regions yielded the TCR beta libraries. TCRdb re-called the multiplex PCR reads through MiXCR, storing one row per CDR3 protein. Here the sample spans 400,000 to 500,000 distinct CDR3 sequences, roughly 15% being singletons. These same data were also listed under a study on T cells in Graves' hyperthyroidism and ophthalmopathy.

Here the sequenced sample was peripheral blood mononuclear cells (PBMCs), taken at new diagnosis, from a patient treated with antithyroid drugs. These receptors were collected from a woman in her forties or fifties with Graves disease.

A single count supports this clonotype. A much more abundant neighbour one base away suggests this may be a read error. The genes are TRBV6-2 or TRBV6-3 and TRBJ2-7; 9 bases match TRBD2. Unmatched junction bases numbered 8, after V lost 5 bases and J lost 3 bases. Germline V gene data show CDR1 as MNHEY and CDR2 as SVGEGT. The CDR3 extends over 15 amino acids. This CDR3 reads CASSSALAGLYEQYF. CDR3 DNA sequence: TGTGCCAGCAGTAGCGCACTAGCGGGTCTCTACGAGCAGTACTTC.

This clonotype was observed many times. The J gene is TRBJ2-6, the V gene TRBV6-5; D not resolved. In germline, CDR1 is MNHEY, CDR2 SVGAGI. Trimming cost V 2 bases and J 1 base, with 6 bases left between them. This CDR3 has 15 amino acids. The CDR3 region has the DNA TGTGCCAGCAGTTACAGTGGTTCTGGGGCCAACGTCCTGACTTTC. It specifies CASSYSGSGANVLTF.

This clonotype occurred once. CDR3 amino acids: CASSQLRSSGSSYNEQFF. As DNA, the CDR3 is TGCGCCAGCAGCCAGTTAAGGAGTAGCGGGAGCTCCTACAATGAGCAGTTCTTC. The rearrangement uses TRBV4-1 and TRBJ2-1; 9 positions match TRBD2. The CDR3 sequence is 18 residues long. The V and J ends lost 3 bases and 0 bases, in that order; junction bases with no gene match: 9. Germline lookup yields CDR1 MGHRA and CDR2 YSYEKL.

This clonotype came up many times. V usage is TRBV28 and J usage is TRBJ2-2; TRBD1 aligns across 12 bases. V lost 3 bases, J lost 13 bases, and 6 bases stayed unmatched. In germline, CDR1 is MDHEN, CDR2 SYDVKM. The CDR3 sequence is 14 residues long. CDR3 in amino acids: CASSFPGTGGLLFF. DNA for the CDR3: TGTGCCAGCAGTTTTCCCGGGACAGGGGGCTTGCTGTTTTTT.

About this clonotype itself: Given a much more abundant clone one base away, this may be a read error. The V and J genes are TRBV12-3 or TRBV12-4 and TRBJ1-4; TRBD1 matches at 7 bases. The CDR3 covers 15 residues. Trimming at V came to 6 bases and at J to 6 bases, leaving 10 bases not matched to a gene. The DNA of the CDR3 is TGTGCCAGCAGATTTGGGACAGCTCTTGATGAAAAACTGTTTTTT. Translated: CASRFGTALDEKLFF.

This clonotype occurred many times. As DNA, the CDR3 is TGTGCCAGCAGTTTTGGGACAGGGGGCGATGAAAAACTGTTTTTT. Its translation: CASSFGTGGDEKLFF. The chain is built from TRBV12-3 or TRBV12-4 and TRBJ1-4; 12 bases map to TRBD1. The CDR3 is made up of 15 amino acids. The trim removed 3 bases at V and 6 bases at J, leaving 2 bases unmatched.

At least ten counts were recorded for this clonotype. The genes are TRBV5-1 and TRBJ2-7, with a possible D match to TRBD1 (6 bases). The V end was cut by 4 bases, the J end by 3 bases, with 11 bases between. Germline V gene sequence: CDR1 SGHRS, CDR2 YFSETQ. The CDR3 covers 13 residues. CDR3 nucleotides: TGCGCCAGCAGCGTGGACAGTATCTACGAGCAGTACTTC. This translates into CASSVDSIYEQYF.

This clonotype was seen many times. The CDR3 is CASSVGWRETQYF. As DNA, the CDR3 is TGTGCCAGCAGTGTGGGGTGGAGAGAGACCCAGTACTTC. The rearrangement joins TRBV2 to TRBJ2-5; D remains unclear. Trimming shortened V by 4 bases and J by 4 bases, and 10 bases separated the two germline ends. Germline CDR1 and CDR2: SNHLY and FYNNEI. This CDR3 region has 13 residues.

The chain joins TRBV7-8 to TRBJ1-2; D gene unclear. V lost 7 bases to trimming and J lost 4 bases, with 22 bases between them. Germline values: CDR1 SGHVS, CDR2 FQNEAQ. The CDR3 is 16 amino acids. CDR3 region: CASTPGDRSRFYGYTF. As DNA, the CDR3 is TGTGCCAGCACTCCCGGAGACCGGTCGAGATTCTATGGCTACACCTTC.

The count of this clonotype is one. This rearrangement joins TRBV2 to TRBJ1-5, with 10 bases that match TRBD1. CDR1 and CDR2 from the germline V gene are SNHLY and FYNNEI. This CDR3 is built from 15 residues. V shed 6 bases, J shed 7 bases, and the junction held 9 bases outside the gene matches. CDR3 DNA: TGTGCCAGCAGCGCTCTTCGGACAGGGGGACAGCCCCAGCATTTT. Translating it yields CASSALRTGGQPQHF. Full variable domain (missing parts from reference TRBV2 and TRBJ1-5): EPEVTQTPSHQVTQMGQEVILRCVPISNHLYFYWYRQILGQKVEFLVSFYNNEISEKSEIFDDQFSVERPDGSNFTLKIRSTKLEDSAMYFCASSALRTGGQPQHFGDGTRLSIL.

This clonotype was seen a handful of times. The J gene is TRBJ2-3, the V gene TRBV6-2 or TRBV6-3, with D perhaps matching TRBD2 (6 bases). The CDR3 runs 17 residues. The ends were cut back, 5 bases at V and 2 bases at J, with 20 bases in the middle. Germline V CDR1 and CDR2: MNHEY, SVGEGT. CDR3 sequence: CASSEGWGGVHTDTQYF. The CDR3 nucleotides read TGTGCCAGCAGTGAAGGGTGGGGCGGGGTACACACAGATACGCAGTATTTT.

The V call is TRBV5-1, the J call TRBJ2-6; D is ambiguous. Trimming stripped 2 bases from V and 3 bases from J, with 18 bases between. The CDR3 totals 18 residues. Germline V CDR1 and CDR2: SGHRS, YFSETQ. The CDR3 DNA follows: TGCGCCAGCAGCTTTCAAGGCAGCATATCTCTTGGGGCCAACGTCCTGACTTTC. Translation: CASSFQGSISLGANVLTF.

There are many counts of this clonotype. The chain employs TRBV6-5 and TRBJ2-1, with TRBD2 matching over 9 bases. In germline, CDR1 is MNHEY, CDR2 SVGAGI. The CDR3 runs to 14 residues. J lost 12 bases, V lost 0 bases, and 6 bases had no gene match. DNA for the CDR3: TGTGCCAGCAGTTACTCAACGCCGGGACTAGCGCAGTTCTTC. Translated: CASSYSTPGLAQFF.

CDR3 coding DNA: TGTGCCAGCAGTGAAGTCACAGGGGAGCCCCAGCATTTT. This codes for CASSEVTGEPQHF. V gene TRBV6-1 combines with J gene TRBJ1-5, with 7 nucleotides matching TRBD1. Trimming removed 1 base from V and 8 bases from J; junction bases left unmatched: 2. The germline gives CDR1 MNHNS, CDR2 SASEGT. The CDR3 contains 13 residues.

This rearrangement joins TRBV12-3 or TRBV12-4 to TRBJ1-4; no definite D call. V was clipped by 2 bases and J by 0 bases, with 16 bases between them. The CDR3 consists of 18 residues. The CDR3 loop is CASSLRARKASTNEKLFF. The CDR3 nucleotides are TGTGCCAGCAGTTTACGGGCACGCAAAGCTTCAACTAATGAAAAACTGTTTTTT.

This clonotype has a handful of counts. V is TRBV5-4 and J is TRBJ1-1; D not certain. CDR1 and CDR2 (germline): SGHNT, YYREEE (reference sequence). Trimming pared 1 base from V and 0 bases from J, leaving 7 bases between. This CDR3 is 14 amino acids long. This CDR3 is CASSLLHMNTEAFF. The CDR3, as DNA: TGTGCCAGCAGCTTGTTGCATATGAACACTGAAGCTTTCTTT.

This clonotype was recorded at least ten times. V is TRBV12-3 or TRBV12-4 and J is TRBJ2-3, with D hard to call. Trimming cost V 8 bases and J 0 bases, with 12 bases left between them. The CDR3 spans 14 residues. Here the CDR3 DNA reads TGTGCCAGCGGGGTTACATCCAGCACAGATACGCAGTATTTT. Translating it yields CASGVTSSTDTQYF.

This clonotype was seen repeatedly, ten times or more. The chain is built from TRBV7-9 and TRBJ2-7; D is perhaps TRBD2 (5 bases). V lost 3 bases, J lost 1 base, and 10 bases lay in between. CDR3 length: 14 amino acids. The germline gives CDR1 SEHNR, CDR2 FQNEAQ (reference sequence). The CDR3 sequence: CASSFSAESYEQYF. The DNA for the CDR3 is TGTGCCAGCAGCTTTTCAGCGGAGTCCTACGAGCAGTACTTC.

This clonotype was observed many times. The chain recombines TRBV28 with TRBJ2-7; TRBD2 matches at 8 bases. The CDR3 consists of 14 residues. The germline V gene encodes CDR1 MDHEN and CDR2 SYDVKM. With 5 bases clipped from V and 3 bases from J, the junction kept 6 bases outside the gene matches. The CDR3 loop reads CASSIRTSYYEQYF. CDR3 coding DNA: TGTGCCAGCAGTATCCGGACTAGCTACTACGAGCAGTACTTC. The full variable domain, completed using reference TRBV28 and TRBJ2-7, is DVKVTQSSRYLVKRTGEKVFLECVQDMDHENMFWYRQDPGLGLRLIYFSYDVKMKEKGDIPEGYSVSREKKERFSLILESASTNQTSMYLCASSIRTSYYEQYFGPGTRLTVT.

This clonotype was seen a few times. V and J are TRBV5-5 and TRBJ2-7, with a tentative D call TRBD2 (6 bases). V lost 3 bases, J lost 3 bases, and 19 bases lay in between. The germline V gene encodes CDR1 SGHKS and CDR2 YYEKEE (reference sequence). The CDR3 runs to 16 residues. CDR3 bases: TGTGCCAGCAGCTGGACGGCGGGGCGAGGGGACTACGAGCAGTACTTC. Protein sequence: CASSWTAGRGDYEQYF.

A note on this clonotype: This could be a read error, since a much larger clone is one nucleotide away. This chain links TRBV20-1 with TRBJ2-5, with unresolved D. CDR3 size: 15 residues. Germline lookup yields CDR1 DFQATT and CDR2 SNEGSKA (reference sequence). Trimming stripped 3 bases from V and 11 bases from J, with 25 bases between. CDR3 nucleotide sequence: TGCAGTGCTAGGTTGGCGAACCTACCTCACAATGAGCAGTACTTC. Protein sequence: CSARLANLPHNEQYF.

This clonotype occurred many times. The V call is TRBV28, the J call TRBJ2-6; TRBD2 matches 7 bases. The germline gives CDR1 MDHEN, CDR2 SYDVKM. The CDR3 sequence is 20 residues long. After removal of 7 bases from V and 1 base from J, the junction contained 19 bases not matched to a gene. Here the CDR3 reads CASISTFGVRGESGANVLTF. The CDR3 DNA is TGTGCCAGCATCTCAACATTCGGGGTCCGGGGGGAGTCTGGGGCCAACGTCCTGACTTTC. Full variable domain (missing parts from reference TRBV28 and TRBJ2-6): DVKVTQSSRYLVKRTGEKVFLECVQDMDHENMFWYRQDPGLGLRLIYFSYDVKMKEKGDIPEGYSVSREKKERFSLILESASTNQTSMYLCASISTFGVRGESGANVLTFGAGSRLTVL.

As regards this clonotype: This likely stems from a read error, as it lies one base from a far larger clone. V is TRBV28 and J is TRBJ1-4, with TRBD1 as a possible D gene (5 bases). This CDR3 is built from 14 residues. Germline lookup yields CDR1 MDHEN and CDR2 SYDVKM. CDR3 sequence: CASSLQGGYEKLLF. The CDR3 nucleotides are TGTGCCAGCAGTTTACAGGGAGGATATGAAAAACTGCTTTTT.

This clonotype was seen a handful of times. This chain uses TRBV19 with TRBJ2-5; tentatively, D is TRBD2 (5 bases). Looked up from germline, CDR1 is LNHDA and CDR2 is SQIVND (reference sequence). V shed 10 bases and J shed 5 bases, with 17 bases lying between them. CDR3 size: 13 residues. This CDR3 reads CAIKAEGVETQYF. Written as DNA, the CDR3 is TGTGCCATAAAAGCTGAGGGAGTCGAGACCCAGTACTTC. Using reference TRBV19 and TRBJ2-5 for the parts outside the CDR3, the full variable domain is DGGITQSPKYLFRKEGQNVTLSCEQNLNHDAMYWYRQDPGQGLRLIYYSQIVNDFQKGDIAEGYSVSREKKESFPLTVTSAQKNPTAFYLCAIKAEGVETQYFGPGTRLLVL.

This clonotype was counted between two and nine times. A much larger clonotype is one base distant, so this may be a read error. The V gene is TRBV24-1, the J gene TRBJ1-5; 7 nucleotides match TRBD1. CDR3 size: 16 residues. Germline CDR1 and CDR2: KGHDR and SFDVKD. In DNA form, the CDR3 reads TGTGCCACCAGTGATCCTTCGACAGGGAGGAATCAGCCCCGGCATTTT. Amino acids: CATSDPSTGRNQPRHF.

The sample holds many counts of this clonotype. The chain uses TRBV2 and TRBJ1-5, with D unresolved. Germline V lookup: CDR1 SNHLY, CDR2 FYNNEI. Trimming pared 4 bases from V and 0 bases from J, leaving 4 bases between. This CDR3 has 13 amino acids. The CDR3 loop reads CASSGDSNQPQHF. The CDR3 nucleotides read TGTGCCAGCAGTGGCGATAGCAATCAGCCCCAGCATTTT.

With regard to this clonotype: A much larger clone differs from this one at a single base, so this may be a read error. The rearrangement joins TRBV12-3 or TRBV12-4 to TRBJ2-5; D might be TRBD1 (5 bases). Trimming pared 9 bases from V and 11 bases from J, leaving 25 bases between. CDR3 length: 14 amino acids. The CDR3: CASQRVRVGNEQYF. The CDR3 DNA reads TGTGCCAGTCAGAGAGTCAGGGTTGGCAATGAGCAGTACTTC.

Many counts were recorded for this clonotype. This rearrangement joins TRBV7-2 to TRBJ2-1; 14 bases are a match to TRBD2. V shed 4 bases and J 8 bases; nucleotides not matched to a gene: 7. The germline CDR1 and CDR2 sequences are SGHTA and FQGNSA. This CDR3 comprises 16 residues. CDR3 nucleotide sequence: TGTGCCAGCAGCTCCTCGGGACTAGCGGGAGTATATGAGCAGTTCTTC. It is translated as CASSSSGLAGVYEQFF. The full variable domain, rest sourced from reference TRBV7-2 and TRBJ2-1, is GAGVSQSPSNKVTEKGKDVELRCDPISGHTALYWYRQSLGQGLEFLIYFQGNSAPDKSGLPSDRFSAERTGGSVSTLTIQRTQQEDSAVYLCASSSSGLAGVYEQFFGPGTRLTVL.

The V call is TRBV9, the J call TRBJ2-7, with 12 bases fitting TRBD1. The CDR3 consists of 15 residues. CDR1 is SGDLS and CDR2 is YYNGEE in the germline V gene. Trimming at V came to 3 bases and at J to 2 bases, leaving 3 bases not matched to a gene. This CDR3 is CASSGGQGAAYEQYF. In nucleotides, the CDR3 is TGTGCCAGCAGCGGGGGACAGGGGGCCGCCTACGAGCAGTACTTC. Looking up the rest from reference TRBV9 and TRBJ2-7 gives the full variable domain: DSGVTQTPKHLITATGQRVTLRCSPRSGDLSVYWYQQSLDQGLQFLIQYYNGEERAKGNILERFSAQQFPDLHSELNLSSLELGDSALYFCASSGGQGAAYEQYFGPGTRLTVT.

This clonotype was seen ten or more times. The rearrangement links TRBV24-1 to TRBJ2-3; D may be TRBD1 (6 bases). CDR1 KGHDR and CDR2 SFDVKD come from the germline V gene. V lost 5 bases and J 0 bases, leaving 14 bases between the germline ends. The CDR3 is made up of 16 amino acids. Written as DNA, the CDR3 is TGTGCCACCAGTGTCCATGCGGACAGAAGCACAGATACGCAGTATTTT. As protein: CATSVHADRSTDTQYF.